Included here is one T cell receptor beta chain sequence, with context. The antigen is not known. Other DNA sequences of this sample code for an identical CDR3. This sample was taken from a study of graft-versus-host responses after intestinal transplantation. Study as a whole: Recipients had transplants, and these were multivisceral, liver-intestinal, or isolated intestinal. Anti-thymocyte globulin induction, then tacrolimus and steroids for about three years, went to all recipients.

V lost 3 bases to trimming and J lost 2 bases, with 7 bases between them. CDR1 and CDR2 (germline): MGHRA, YSYEKL. CDR3 length equals 13 residues. General study findings and limits: Recipient marrow showed GvH clones, some seen first in ileum or blood. Some patients had graft-donor T cell macrochimerism, and their allografts showed high graft-versus-host to host-versus-graft clonal ratios.

Profiling relied on immunoSEQ multiplex PCR, and the TCRdb table lists in-frame clones only, not all of them. The sample consists of 71,000 or so clones, 90% of them appearing once. Specimen: unstimulated CD8+ T cells sorted from spleen or lymph node cells, collected before intestinal transplant. This TCR derives from a human donor who received an intestinal transplant. This chain connects TRBV4-1 to TRBJ1-1; D perhaps matches TRBD1 (6 bases). CDR3 amino acids: CASSQGTNTEAFF. The CDR3 DNA is TGCGCCAGCAGCCAGGGGACAAACACTGAAGCTTTCTTT.